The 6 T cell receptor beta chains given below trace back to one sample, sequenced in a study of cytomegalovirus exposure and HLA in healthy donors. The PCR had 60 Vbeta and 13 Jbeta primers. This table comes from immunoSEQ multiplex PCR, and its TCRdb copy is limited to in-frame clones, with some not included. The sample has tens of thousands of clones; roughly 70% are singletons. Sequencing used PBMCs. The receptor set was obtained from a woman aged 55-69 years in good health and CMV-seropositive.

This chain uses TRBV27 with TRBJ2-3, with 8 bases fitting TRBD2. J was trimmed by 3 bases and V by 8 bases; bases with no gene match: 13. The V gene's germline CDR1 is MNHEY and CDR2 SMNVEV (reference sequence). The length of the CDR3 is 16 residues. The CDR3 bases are TGTGCCAGCTTACCGGGACTAGGGGCAAGAACAGATACGCAGTATTTT. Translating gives CASLPGLGARTDTQYF.

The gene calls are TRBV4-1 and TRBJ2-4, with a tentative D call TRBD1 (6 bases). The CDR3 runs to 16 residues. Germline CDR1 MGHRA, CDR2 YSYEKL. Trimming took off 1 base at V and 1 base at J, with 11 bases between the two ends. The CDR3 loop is CASSQVGRGAKNIQYF. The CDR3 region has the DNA TGCGCCAGCAGCCAAGTAGGAAGGGGGGCCAAAAACATTCAGTACTTC.

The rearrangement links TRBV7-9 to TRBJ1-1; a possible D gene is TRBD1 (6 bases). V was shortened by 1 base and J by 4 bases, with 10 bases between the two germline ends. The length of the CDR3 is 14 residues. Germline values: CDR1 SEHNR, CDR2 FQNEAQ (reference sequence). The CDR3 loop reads CASSLGQGSTEAFF. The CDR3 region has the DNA TGTGCCAGCAGCTTAGGGCAGGGGAGCACTGAAGCTTTCTTT. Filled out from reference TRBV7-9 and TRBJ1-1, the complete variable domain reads DTGVSQNPRHKITKRGQNVTFRCDPISEHNRLYWYRQTLGQGPEFLTYFQNEAQLEKSRLLSDRFSAERPKGSFSTLEIQRTEQGDSAMYLCASSLGQGSTEAFFGQGTRLTVV.

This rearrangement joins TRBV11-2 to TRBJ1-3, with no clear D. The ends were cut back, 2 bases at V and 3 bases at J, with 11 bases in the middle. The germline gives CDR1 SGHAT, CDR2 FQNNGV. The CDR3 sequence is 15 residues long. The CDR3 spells CASSLHLGSGNTIYF. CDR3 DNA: TGTGCCAGCAGCTTACATCTGGGCAGTGGAAACACCATATATTTT.

The CDR3 here is CASRTGTAPYEQYF. Here the CDR3 DNA reads TGTGCCAGCAGAACCGGGACAGCCCCCTACGAGCAGTACTTC. The chain carries TRBV7-2 and TRBJ2-7; 7 bases are shared with TRBD1. With V trimmed by 6 bases and J by 2 bases, 7 bases remained unmatched. Germline loops: CDR1 SGHTA, CDR2 FQGNSA. The CDR3 runs 14 residues.

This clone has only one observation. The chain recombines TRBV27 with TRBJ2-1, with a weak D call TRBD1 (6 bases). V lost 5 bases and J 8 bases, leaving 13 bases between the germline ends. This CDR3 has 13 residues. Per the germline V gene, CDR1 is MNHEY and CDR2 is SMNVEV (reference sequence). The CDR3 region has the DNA TGTGCCAGCAGTGCAAATGGGGGCTATGAGCAGTTCTTC. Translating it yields CASSANGGYEQFF.